This entry is about one TCR gamma chain. Its antigen remains unknown. TCRdb's protein, taken from a much larger clone, differs from this DNA's translation at residue 15, likely owing to a read error; the protein displayed comes from the DNA. The CDR3 has 20 amino acids. Per germline, CDR1 GITISATS and CDR2 ISYDGTV (reference sequence). The data derive from a study of γδ T cells in repeated Plasmodium falciparum infection. Looking at the study overall: Donors had four controlled P. falciparum NF54 infections over approximately 640 days.

Study outcomes and limitations: Vdelta2-negative gammadelta repertoires appeared less diverse and less shared in Malian than Australian children. Vdelta2-negative gammadelta repertoires, largely Vdelta1+, seemingly showed infection-driven waves of new clonal selection.

TCRdb called clones from the multiplex PCR reads again using CATT. The sample records roughly 13,000 gamma-chain clones, 1.5% to 2% being singletons. Flow sorting of PBMC yielded separate Vgamma9/Vdelta2+ and Vdelta2-negative gammadelta T cell populations for bulk repertoire analysis. The chain carries TRGV9 and TRGJP. The J gene, absent from TCRdb, was called here by matching the DNA to germline. This receptor was obtained from a pool of human donors (malaria-infected and uninfected, not separated). Sequencing was done on a sample of gamma-delta T cells from blood. The CDR3 DNA is TGTGCCTTGTGGGAGGTGCGAAGGGCCCTCCGGGGGTTGGGCGAAAAAATCAAGGTATTT. Encoded protein: CALWEVRRALRGLGEKIKVF.